Shown below are 6 T cell receptor beta chains from a single sample sequenced in a study of T cell responses to AZD1222 COVID-19 vaccine (TCRdb year 2021). The time point label here, explained by the study, means: baseline before first vaccination. The library was obtained by the immunoSEQ multiplex PCR assay. TCRdb provides this immuneACCESS table in a form limited to in-frame rearrangements. Some clones are lacking; in checked studies, under half of them reflect an unresolved V gene, and why the rest are absent is not known. The sample table records about 130,000 clones; 88% of these occur just once. In total, the top ten clones hold 7.5% to 8% of the sample. The sequenced sample was peripheral blood, obtained on day 0 of AZD1222 vaccination. These TCRs come from an adult in good health.

The chain is built from TRBV6-5 and TRBJ2-7; D ambiguous. Germline V gives CDR1 MNHEY, CDR2 SVGAGI. CDR3 size: 12 residues. Between the trimmed V and J ends, which lost 6 bases and 2 bases, there was a span of 8 bases. The CDR3 loop reads CASSLSTYEQYF. The CDR3 coding sequence is TGTGCCAGCAGCCTCTCTACCTACGAGCAGTACTTC.

The V gene is TRBV5-1, the J gene TRBJ1-5; D is uncertain. V lost 3 bases, J lost 9 bases, and 10 bases lay in between. The germline gives CDR1 SGHRS, CDR2 YFSETQ. This CDR3 is built from 12 residues. CDR3 in amino acids: CASSYSEAPQHF. The CDR3, as DNA: TGCGCCAGCAGCTACTCAGAGGCGCCCCAGCATTTT.

This chain joins TRBV5-6 and TRBJ2-7; TRBD2 might be the D (6 bases). V lost 0 bases, J lost 2 bases, and 12 bases lay in between. This CDR3 spans 15 amino acids. Germline CDR1 SGHDT, CDR2 YYEEEE. Here the CDR3 DNA reads TGTGCCAGCAGCTTGGGGAGGGGAAAAGCCTACGAGCAGTACTTC. Residues: CASSLGRGKAYEQYF.

The chain uses TRBV2 and TRBJ2-5, with TRBD2 as a possible D gene (7 bases). The CDR3 is 14 residues long. Germline CDR1 and CDR2: SNHLY and FYNNEI. Trimming pared 4 bases from V and 1 base from J, leaving 10 bases between. CDR3 DNA: TGTGCCAGCAGTGTCGGGGGGCTCCAAGAGACCCAGTACTTC. It codes for CASSVGGLQETQYF.

The chain uses TRBV19 and TRBJ2-7, with D unclear. The CDR3 runs to 13 residues. V lost 1 base to trimming and J lost 4 bases, with 8 bases between them. Germline V gives CDR1 LNHDA, CDR2 SQIVND (reference sequence). CDR3 in amino acids: CASSIAPAYEQYF. The CDR3 region has the DNA TGTGCCAGTAGTATAGCCCCCGCGTACGAGCAGTACTTC.

The V and J genes are TRBV13 and TRBJ1-5; TRBD1 might be the D (6 bases). Trimming took 0 bases from V and 0 from J, leaving 15 bases between them. The germline V gene has CDR1 PRHDT and CDR2 FYEKMQ (reference sequence). This CDR3 is 18 amino acids long. CDR3 coding DNA: TGTGCCAGCAGCTTAGGGGGGGGGCACCCATATAGCAATCAGCCCCAGCATTTT. Translated, it gives CASSLGGGHPYSNQPQHF.